These 8 T cell receptor beta chains came from one sample sequenced in a study of blood T cell repertoires in COVID-19. This table comes from immunoSEQ multiplex PCR, and its TCRdb copy is limited to in-frame clones, with some not included. This table holds 150,000 to 200,000 clones, about 85% found once. The sequencing input was peripheral blood. The receptors shown here come from a man in his sixties or seventies who had recovered from COVID-19.

Only one count was recorded for this clone. The J gene is TRBJ1-2, the V gene TRBV7-6; D gene unclear. The CDR3 is made up of 15 amino acids. V dropped 5 bases and J dropped 4 bases, with 17 bases sitting between them. Germline-derived CDR1 and CDR2 are SGHVS and FNYEAQ. The CDR3 loop is CASSPNPSQSYGYTF. CDR3 in DNA: TGTGCCAGCAGCCCTAACCCATCTCAAAGCTATGGCTACACCTTC. The variable domain in full, with the rest retrieved from reference TRBV7-6 and TRBJ1-2, is GAGVSQSPRYKVTKRGQDVALRCDPISGHVSLYWYRQALGQGPEFLTYFNYEAQQDKSGLPNDRFSAERPEGSISTLTIQRTEQRDSAMYRCASSPNPSQSYGYTFGSGTRLTVV.

CDR3 nucleotides: TGTGCCAGCTCACCAGAGGGGAGGTCGGAGGAGACCCAGTACTTC. This translates into CASSPEGRSEETQYF. The chain carries TRBV18 and TRBJ2-5, with D tentatively TRBD2 (6 bases). The CDR3 loop spans 15 amino acids. Trimming cost V 2 bases and J 5 bases, with 15 bases left between them. The V gene's germline CDR1 is KGHSH and CDR2 LQKENI.

The rearrangement joins TRBV7-2 to TRBJ1-4; D may be TRBD1 (5 bases). The CDR3 has 18 amino acids. Germline V CDR1 and CDR2: SGHTA, FQGNSA. V shed 2 bases and J shed 4 bases, with 20 bases lying between them. Here the CDR3 DNA reads TGTGCCAGCAGCTTATTACCCGTAGGGGCCGGGGGTAATGAAAAACTGTTTTTT. It yields the protein CASSLLPVGAGGNEKLFF. Using reference TRBV7-2 and TRBJ1-4 for the parts outside the CDR3, the full variable domain is GAGVSQSPSNKVTEKGKDVELRCDPISGHTALYWYRQSLGQGLEFLIYFQGNSAPDKSGLPSDRFSAERTGGSVSTLTIQRTQQEDSAVYLCASSLLPVGAGGNEKLFFGSGTQLSVL.

The CDR3 loop is CASSVSGRSVQETQYF. The CDR3 coding sequence is TGTGCCAGCAGCGTTAGCGGGAGGTCCGTTCAAGAGACCCAGTACTTC. The chain is built from TRBV9 and TRBJ2-5; the match to TRBD2 covers 10 bases. Germline-derived CDR1 and CDR2 are SGDLS and YYNGEE. V dropped 2 bases and J dropped 2; count of bases not matched to a gene: 6. This CDR3 is 16 amino acids long.

The V gene is TRBV15, the J gene TRBJ1-1; 9 bases fit TRBD1. V gave up 3 bases and J gave up 4 bases; unmatched junction bases: 6. CDR1 is LNHNV, CDR2 YYDKDF, per germline (reference sequence). CDR3 size: 15 residues. For the CDR3, the DNA is TGTGCCACCAGCAGCTGGACAGGGGCGGCCACTGAAGCTTTCTTT. This sequence encodes CATSSWTGAATEAFF.

The chain combines TRBV5-1 with TRBJ2-2; TRBD1 is a possible D gene (6 bases). With 2 bases removed from V and 0 bases from J, the gap between germline ends came to 8 bases. The germline V gene encodes CDR1 SGHRS and CDR2 YFSETQ. The CDR3 has 15 amino acids. The CDR3 loop is CASSLGQPNTGELFF. The CDR3 nucleotides read TGCGCCAGCAGCTTAGGACAGCCGAACACCGGGGAGCTGTTTTTT.

The chain recombines TRBV28 with TRBJ1-3; 9 bases align to TRBD1. From germline, CDR1 is MDHEN and CDR2 SYDVKM. Trimming removed 6 bases from V and 2 bases from J; junction bases left unmatched: 8. The CDR3 extends over 16 amino acids. The CDR3 DNA sequence: TGTGCCAGCAGCAGCGGACAGGGGAGTCCTGGAAACACCATATATTTT. This codes for CASSSGQGSPGNTIYF.

The rearrangement uses TRBV5-1 and TRBJ2-5; 8 nucleotides align to TRBD1. This CDR3 spans 15 amino acids. Germline loops: CDR1 SGHRS, CDR2 YFSETQ. The trim removed 0 bases at V and 4 bases at J, leaving 5 bases unmatched. CDR3 sequence: CASSLGQGYLETQYF. CDR3 nucleotides: TGCGCCAGCAGCTTGGGACAGGGGTATTTAGAGACCCAGTACTTC.